This T cell receptor (beta chain) was obtained from a study of blood T cell repertoires in COVID-19. Study-level background: Acute-phase and convalescent COVID-19 samples originated in the United States, Italy and Spain. PBMCs, B-cell-depleted T cells, or T cells provided the cDNA or gDNA that made up the material.

The table lists this clone with a few counts. Losses at the gene ends were 3 bases for V and 5 bases for J; bases not matched to a gene: 9. This CDR3 is built from 18 residues. From germline, CDR1 is PRHDT and CDR2 FYEKMQ (reference sequence). Methods used by the authors: Reference gene primer amplification gave nucleated cell count estimates. Measured with immunoSEQ multiplex PCR; TCRdb has only the in-frame clones, and not every one. D and trimming were read from the DNA, whereas the V and J calls and clone size are those reported in that table. The sample consists of 150,000 to 200,000 clones, about 85% of them appearing once.

Sequenced material: peripheral blood. The chain combines TRBV13 with TRBJ2-2, with 13 bases aligning to TRBD2. The origin of this receptor is a woman of 80 years or more in a cohort sampled during active or convalescent COVID-19. CDR3 loop: CASSLGLAGTRETGELFF. CDR3 in DNA: TGTGCCAGCAGCTTGGGACTAGCGGGGACCCGCGAAACCGGGGAGCTGTTTTTT. The whole variable domain, remainder taken from reference TRBV13 and TRBJ2-2, is AAGVIQSPRHLIKEKRETATLKCYPIPRHDTVYWYQQGPGQDPQFLISFYEKMQSDKGSIPDRFSAQQFSDYHSELNMSSLELGDSALYFCASSLGLAGTRETGELFFGEGSRLTVL.